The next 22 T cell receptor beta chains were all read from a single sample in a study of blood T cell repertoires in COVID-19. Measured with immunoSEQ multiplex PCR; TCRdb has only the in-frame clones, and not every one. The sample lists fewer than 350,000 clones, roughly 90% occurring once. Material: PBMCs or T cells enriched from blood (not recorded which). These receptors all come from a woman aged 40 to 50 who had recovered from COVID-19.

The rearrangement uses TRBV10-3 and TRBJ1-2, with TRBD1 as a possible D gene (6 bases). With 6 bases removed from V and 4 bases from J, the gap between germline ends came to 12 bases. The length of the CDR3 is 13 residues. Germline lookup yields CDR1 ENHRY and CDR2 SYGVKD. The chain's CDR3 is CAISAGQSYGYTF. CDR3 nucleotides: TGTGCCATCAGCGCCGGACAGTCCTATGGCTACACCTTC.

CDR3 sequence: CASSEATRTGTEAFF. CDR3 coding DNA: TGTGCCAGCAGTGAAGCGACGAGGACAGGCACTGAAGCTTTCTTT. This chain uses TRBV2 with TRBJ1-1, with 7 positions matching TRBD1. The CDR3 has 15 amino acids. J was trimmed by 4 bases and V by 0 bases; bases with no gene match: 5. CDR1 and CDR2 (germline): SNHLY, FYNNEI.

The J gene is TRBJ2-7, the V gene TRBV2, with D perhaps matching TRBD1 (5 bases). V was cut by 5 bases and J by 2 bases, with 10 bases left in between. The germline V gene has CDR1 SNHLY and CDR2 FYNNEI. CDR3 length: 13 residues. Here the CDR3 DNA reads TGTGCCAGCAGTCCTGACAGTGCCTACGAGCAGTACTTC. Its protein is CASSPDSAYEQYF.

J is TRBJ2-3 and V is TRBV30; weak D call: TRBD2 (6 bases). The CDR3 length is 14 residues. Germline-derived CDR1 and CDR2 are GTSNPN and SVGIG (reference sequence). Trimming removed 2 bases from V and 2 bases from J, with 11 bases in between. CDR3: CAWSRSGSTDTQYF. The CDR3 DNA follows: TGTGCCTGGAGTCGAAGCGGGTCCACAGATACGCAGTATTTT.

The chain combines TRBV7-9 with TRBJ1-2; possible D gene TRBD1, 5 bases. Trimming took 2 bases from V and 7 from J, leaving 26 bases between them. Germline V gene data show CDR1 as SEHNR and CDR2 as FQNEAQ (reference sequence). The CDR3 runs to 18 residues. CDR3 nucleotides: TGTGCCAGCAGCTTACTTACGGCCGGAGGGATCTTTAGGGGTGGCTACACCTTC. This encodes CASSLLTAGGIFRGGYTF.

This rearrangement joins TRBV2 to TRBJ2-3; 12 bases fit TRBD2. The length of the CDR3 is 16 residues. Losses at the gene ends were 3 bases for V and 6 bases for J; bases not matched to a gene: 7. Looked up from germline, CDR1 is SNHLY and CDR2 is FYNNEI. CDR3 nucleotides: TGTGCCAGCAGTGATCATCTAGCGGGGGGGCAGGATACGCAGTATTTT. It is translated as CASSDHLAGGQDTQYF.

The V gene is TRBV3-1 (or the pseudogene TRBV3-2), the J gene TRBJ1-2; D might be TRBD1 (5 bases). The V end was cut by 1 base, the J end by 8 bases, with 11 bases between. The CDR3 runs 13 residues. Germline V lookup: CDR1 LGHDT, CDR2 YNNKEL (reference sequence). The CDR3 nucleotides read TGTGCCAGCAGCCAAGGCAGGGTCGGGGGCTACACCTTC. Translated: CASSQGRVGGYTF.

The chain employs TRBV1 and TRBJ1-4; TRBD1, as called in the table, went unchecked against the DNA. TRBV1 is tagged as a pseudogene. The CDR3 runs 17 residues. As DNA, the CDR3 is TGCACCAGCAGCCAAGATGGTAGGAGGGGGCGGGTTGAAAAACTGTTTTTT. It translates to CTSSQDGRRGRVEKLFF.

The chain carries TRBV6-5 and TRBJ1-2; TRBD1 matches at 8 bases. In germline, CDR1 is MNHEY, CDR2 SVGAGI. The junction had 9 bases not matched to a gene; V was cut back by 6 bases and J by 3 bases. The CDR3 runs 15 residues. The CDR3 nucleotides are TGTGCCAGCAGACCCGGACAGGGCGTTGACTATGGCTACACCTTC. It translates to CASRPGQGVDYGYTF.

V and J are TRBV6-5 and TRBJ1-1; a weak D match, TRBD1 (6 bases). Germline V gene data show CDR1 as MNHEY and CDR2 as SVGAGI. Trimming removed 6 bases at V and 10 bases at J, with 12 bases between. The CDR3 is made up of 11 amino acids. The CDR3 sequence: CASSTGTLAFF. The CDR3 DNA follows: TGTGCCAGCAGCACCGGGACACTAGCTTTCTTT.

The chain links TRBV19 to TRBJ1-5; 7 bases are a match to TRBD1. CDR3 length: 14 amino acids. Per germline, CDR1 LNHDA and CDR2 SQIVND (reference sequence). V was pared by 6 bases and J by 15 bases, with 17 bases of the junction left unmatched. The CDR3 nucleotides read TGTGCCAGTAGGAGAGAGCAGGGGGGCAGTGCTGGGCATTTT. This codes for CASRREQGGSAGHF.

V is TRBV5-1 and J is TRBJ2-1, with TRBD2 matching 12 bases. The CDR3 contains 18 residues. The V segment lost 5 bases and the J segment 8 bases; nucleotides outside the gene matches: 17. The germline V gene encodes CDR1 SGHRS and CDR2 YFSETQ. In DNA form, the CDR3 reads TGCGCCAGCAGTAGGGGGGTACTAGCGGGAGGTGTTGCGGATGAGCAGTTCTTC. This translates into CASSRGVLAGGVADEQFF.

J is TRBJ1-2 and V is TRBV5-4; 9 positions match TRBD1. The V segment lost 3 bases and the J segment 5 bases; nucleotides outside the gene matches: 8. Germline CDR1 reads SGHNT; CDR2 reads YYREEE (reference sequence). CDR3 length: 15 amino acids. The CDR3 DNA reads TGTGCCAGCAGCTCTCCTGGACAGGGGAGATATGGCTACACCTTC. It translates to CASSSPGQGRYGYTF.

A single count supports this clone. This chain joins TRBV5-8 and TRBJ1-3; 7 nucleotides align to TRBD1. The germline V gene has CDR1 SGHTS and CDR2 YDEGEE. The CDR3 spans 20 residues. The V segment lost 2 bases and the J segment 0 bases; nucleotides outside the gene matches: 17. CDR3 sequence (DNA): TGTGCCAGCAGCTTTTCCCGACGGGGGACAGTCGCCTCCTCTGGAAACACCATATATTTT. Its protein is CASSFSRRGTVASSGNTIYF.

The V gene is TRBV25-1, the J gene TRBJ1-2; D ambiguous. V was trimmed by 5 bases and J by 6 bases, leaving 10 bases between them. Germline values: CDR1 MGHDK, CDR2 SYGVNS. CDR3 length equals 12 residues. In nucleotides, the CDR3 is TGTGCCAGCAGTTATGGCGGCAATGGCTACACCTTC. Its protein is CASSYGGNGYTF.

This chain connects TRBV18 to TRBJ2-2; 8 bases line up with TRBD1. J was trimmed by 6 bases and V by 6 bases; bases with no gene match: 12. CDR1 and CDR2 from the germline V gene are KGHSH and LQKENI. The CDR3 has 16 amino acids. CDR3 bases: TGTGCCAGCTCCTCCTCCGGGACAGGTTCCTCCGGGGAGCTGTTTTTT. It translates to CASSSSGTGSSGELFF.

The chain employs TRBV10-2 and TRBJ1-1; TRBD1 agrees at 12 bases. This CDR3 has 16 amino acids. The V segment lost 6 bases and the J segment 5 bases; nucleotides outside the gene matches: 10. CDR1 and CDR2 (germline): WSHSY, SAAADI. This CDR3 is CASRNPPGQGATEAFF. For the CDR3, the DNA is TGCGCCAGCAGGAATCCACCGGGACAGGGGGCAACTGAAGCTTTCTTT.

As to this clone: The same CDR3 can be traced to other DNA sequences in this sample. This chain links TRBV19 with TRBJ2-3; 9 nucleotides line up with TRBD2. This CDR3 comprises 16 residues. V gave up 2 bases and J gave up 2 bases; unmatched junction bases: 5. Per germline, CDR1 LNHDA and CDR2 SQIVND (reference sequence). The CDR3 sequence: CASSIFGTSNTDTQYF. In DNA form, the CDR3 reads TGTGCCAGTAGTATATTTGGGACTAGCAACACAGATACGCAGTATTTT.

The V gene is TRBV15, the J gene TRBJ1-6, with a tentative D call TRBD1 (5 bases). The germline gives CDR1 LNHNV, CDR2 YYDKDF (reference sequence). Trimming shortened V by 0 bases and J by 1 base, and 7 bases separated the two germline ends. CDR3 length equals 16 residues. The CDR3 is CATSRDQGSYNSPLHF. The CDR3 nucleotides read TGTGCCACCAGCAGAGATCAGGGTTCCTATAATTCACCCCTCCACTTT.

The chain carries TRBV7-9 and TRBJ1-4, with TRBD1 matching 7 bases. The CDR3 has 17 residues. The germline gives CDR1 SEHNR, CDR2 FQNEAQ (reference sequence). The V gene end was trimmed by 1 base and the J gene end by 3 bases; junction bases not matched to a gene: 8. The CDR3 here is CASSLGAGGSANEKLFF. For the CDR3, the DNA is TGTGCCAGCAGCTTAGGGGCAGGGGGATCAGCTAATGAAAAACTGTTTTTT.

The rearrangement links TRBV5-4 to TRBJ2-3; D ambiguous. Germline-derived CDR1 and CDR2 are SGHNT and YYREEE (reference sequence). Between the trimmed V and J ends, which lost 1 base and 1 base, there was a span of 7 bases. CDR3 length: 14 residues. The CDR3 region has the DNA TGTGCCAGCAGCTTGCGAACAGGCACAGATACGCAGTATTTT. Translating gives CASSLRTGTDTQYF. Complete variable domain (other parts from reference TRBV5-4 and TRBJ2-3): ETGVTQSPTHLIKTRGQQVTLRCSSQSGHNTVSWYQQALGQGPQFIFQYYREEENGRGNFPPRFSGLQFPNYSSELNVNALELDDSALYLCASSLRTGTDTQYFGPGTRLTVL.

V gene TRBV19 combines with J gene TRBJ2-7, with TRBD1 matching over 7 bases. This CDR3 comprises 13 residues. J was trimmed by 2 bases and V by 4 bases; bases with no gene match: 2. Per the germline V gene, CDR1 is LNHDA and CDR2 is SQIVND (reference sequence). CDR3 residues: CASSTQGAYEQYF. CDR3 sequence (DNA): TGTGCCAGTAGTACCCAGGGGGCCTACGAGCAGTACTTC.